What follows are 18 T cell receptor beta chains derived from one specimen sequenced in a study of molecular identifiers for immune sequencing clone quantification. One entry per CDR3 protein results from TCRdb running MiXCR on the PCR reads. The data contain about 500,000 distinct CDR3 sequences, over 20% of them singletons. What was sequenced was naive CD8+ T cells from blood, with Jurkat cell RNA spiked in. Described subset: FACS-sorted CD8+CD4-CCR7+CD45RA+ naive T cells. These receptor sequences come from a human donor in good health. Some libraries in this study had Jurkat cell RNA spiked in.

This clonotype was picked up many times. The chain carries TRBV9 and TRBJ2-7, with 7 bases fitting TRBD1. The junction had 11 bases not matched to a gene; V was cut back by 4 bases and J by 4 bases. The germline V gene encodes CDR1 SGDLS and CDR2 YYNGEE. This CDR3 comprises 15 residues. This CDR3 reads CASSPGTALLYEQYF. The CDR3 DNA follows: TGTGCCAGCAGCCCAGGGACAGCACTACTATACGAGCAGTACTTC.

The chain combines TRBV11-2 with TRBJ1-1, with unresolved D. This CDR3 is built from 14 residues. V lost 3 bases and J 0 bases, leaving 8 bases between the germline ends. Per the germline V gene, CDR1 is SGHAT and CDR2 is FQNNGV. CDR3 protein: CASSLQTMNTEAFF. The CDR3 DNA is TGTGCCAGCAGCTTGCAGACTATGAACACTGAAGCTTTCTTT. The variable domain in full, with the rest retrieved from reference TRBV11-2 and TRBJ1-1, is EAGVAQSPRYKIIEKRQSVAFWCNPISGHATLYWYQQILGQGPKLLIQFQNNGVVDDSQLPKDRFSAERLKGVDSTLKIQPAKLEDSAVYLCASSLQTMNTEAFFGQGTRLTVV.

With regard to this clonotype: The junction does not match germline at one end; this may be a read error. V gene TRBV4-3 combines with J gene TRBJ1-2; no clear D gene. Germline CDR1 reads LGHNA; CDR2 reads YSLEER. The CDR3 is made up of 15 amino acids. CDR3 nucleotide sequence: TGCGCCAGCAGCCAAGATCTGGAGGCTACCTATGGTTACACCTTC. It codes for CASSQDLEATYGYTF.

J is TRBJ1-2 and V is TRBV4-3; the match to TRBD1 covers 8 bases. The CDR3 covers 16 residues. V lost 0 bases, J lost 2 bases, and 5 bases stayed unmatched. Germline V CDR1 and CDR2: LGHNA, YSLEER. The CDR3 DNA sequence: TGCGCCAGCAGCCAAGATTTAGGACAGGGAAACTATGGCTACACCTTC. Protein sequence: CASSQDLGQGNYGYTF.

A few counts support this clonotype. The CDR3 protein is CASSPGTGNLWGNQPQHF. The DNA for the CDR3 is TGCGCCAGCAGCCCAGGGACAGGGAACCTTTGGGGCAATCAGCCCCAGCATTTT. V gene TRBV4-3 combines with J gene TRBJ1-5, with 9 bases aligning to TRBD1. Germline loops: CDR1 LGHNA, CDR2 YSLEER. V trimming: 4 bases; J trimming: 2 bases; junction bases outside the gene matches: 12. This CDR3 comprises 18 residues.

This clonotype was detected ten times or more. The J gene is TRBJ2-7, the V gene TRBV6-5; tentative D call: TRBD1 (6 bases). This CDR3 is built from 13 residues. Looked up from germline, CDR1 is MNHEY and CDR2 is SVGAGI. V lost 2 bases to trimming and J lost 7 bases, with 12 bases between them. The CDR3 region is CASSYGVQGEQYF. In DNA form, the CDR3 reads TGTGCCAGCAGTTACGGGGTACAGGGAGAGCAGTACTTC.

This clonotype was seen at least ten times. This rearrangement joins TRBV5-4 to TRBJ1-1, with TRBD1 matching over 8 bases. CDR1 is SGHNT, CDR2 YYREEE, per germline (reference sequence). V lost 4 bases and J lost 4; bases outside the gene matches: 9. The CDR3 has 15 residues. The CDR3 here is CASSIAGTGITEAFF. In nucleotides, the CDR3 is TGTGCCAGCAGCATCGCCGGGACAGGAATCACTGAAGCTTTCTTT.

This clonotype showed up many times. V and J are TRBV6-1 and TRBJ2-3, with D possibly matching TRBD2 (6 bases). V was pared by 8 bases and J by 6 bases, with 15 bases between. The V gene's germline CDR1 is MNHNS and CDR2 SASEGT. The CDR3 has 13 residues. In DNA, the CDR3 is TGTGCCAGCCAGTGGGGGGATAGGGATACGCAGTATTTT. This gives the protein CASQWGDRDTQYF.

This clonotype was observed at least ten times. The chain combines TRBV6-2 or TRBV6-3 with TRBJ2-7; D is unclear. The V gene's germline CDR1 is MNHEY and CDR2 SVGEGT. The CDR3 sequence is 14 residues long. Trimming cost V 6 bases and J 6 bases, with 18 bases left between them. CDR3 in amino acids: CASRPWPGSLEQYF. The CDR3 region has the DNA TGTGCCAGCAGACCCTGGCCCGGGTCTCTCGAGCAGTACTTC.

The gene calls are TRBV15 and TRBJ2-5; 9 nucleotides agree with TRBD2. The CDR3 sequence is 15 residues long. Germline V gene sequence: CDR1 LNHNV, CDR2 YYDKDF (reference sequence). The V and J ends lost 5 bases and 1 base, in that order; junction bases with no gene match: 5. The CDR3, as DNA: TGTGCCACCAGCTTTATACTAGCGGGCCAAGAGACCCAGTACTTC. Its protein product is CATSFILAGQETQYF.

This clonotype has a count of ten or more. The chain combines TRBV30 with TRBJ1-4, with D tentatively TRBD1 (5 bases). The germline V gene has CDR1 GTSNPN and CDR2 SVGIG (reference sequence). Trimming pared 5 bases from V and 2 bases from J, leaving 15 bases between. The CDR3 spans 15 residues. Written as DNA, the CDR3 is TGTGCCTGGTGGTCTCTGGAGGGGACTAATGAAAAACTGTTTTTT. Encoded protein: CAWWSLEGTNEKLFF.

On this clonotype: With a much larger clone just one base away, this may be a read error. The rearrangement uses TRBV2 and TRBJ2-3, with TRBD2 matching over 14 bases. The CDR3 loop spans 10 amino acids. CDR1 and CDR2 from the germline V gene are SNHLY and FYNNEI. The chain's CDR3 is CAGWGLAGDF. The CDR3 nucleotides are TGTGCCGGCTGGGGACTAGCGGGAGATTTT.

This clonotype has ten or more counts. CDR3 DNA: TGTGCCAGCACAGAAAGGGAGGAAAAACTGTTTTTT. This translates into CASTEREEKLFF. This chain links TRBV7-9 with TRBJ1-4; D remains unclear. Trimming took 7 bases from V and 8 from J, leaving 11 bases between them. The CDR3 is 12 residues long. Germline CDR1 SEHNR, CDR2 FQNEAQ (reference sequence).

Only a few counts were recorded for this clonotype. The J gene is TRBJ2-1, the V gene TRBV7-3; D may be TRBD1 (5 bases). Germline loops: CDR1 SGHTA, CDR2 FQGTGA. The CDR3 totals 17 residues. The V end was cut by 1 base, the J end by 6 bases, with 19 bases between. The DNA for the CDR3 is TGTGCCAGCAGCTTAATGGACATGAGACCCCCCTGCAATGAGCAGTTCTTC. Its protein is CASSLMDMRPPCNEQFF.

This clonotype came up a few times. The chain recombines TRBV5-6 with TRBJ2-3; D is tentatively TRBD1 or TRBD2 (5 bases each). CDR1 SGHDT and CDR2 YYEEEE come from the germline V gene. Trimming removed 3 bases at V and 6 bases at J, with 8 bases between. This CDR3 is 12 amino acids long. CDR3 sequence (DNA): TGTGCCAGCAGCTGGGGGTTTGATACGCAGTATTTT. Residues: CASSWGFDTQYF.

The CDR3 here is CASSPQTPDTQYF. Here the CDR3 DNA reads TGTGCCAGCAGTCCACAGACACCAGATACGCAGTATTTT. The chain couples TRBV12-3 or TRBV12-4 to TRBJ2-3, with D unresolved. The CDR3 contains 13 residues. V was trimmed by 5 bases and J by 4 bases, leaving 10 bases between them.

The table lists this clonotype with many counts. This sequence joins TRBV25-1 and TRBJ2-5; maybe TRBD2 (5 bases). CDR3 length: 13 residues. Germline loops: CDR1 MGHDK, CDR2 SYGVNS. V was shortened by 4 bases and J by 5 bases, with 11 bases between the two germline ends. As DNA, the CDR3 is TGTGCCAGCAGTGCTCTAAGGAGGGAGACCCAGTACTTC. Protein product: CASSALRRETQYF.

In DNA form, the CDR3 reads TGTGCCAGCAGTTACGGGGGAACGGAGCAGTTCTTC. Its translation is CASSYGGTEQFF. The genes are TRBV6-5 and TRBJ2-1; D may correspond to TRBD1 or TRBD2 (5 bases each). Trimming stripped 2 bases from V and 10 bases from J, with 9 bases between. This CDR3 comprises 12 residues. Per the germline V gene, CDR1 is MNHEY and CDR2 is SVGAGI.